This T cell receptor beta chain comes out of a study of patients and donors after allogeneic stem cell transplantation. The germline CDR1 and CDR2 sequences are SGHRS and YFSETQ. The CDR3 runs to 14 residues. The V segment lost 4 bases and the J segment 6 bases; nucleotides outside the gene matches: 4. TCRdb itself ran the RT-PCR reads through MiXCR, one entry per CDR3 protein. Of 200,000 to 250,000 distinct CDR3 sequences in the sample, approximately 14% were seen once. The receptor comes from a human donor who was either an allogeneic HSCT recipient or a stem cell or donor lymphocyte infusion donor (not recorded which). It is not recorded whose cells these are; they may come from a transplant donor. V usage is TRBV5-1 and J usage is TRBJ1-1; 12 bases align to TRBD1. The sequenced sample consisted of blood, either unsorted or a sorted T cell fraction (not recorded which). The CDR3 nucleotides are TGCGCCAGCAGCAAGGGACAGGGGGCCTCTGAAGCTTTCTTT. It is translated as CASSKGQGASEAFF.